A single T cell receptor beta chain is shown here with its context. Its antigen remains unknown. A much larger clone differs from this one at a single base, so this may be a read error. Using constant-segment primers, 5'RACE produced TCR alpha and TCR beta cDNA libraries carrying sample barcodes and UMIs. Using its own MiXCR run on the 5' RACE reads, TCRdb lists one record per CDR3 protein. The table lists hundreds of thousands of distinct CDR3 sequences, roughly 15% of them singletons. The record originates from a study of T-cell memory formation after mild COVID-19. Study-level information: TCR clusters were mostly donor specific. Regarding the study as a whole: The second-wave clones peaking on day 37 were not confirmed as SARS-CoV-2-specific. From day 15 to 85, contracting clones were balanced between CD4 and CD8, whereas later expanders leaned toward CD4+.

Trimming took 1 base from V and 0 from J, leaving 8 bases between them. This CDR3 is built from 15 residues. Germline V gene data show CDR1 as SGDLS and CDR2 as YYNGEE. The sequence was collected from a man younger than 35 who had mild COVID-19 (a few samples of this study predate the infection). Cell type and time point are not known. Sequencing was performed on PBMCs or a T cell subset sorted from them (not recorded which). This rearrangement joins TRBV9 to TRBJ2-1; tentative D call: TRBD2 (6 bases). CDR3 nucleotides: TGTGCCAGCAGCGTATGGGGGGTCTCCTACAATGAGCAGTTCTTC. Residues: CASSVWGVSYNEQFF.